The entry below describes one T cell receptor beta chain. Its cognate antigen is unknown. The CDR3 loop spans 13 amino acids. With 5 bases removed from V and 3 bases from J, the gap between germline ends came to 7 bases. The germline V gene has CDR1 SGHTA and CDR2 FQGNSA. This specimen belongs to a study of cytomegalovirus exposure and HLA in healthy donors. Overall study findings and caveats: Cytomegalovirus status was reportedly diagnosed by the classifier with high specificity and sensitivity.

Nominally healthy donors provided the samples, though records likely missed some immune exposures. Both 60 Vbeta primers and 13 Jbeta primers went into the PCR. Clones were sequenced by immunoSEQ multiplex PCR, and TCRdb holds only the in-frame ones, with some missing. This table has 90,000 or so clones, around four fifths appearing once. The source is a man aged 25-40 years in good health and CMV-seropositive. The sequencing input was PBMCs. The chain employs TRBV7-2 and TRBJ2-2; D is undetermined. CDR3 in amino acids: CASSSRDTGELFF. Written as DNA, the CDR3 is TGTGCCAGCAGCAGCCGCGACACCGGGGAGCTGTTTTTT. The full variable domain, completed using reference TRBV7-2 and TRBJ2-2, is GAGVSQSPSNKVTEKGKDVELRCDPISGHTALYWYRQSLGQGLEFLIYFQGNSAPDKSGLPSDRFSAERTGGSVSTLTIQRTQQEDSAVYLCASSSRDTGELFFGEGSRLTVL.